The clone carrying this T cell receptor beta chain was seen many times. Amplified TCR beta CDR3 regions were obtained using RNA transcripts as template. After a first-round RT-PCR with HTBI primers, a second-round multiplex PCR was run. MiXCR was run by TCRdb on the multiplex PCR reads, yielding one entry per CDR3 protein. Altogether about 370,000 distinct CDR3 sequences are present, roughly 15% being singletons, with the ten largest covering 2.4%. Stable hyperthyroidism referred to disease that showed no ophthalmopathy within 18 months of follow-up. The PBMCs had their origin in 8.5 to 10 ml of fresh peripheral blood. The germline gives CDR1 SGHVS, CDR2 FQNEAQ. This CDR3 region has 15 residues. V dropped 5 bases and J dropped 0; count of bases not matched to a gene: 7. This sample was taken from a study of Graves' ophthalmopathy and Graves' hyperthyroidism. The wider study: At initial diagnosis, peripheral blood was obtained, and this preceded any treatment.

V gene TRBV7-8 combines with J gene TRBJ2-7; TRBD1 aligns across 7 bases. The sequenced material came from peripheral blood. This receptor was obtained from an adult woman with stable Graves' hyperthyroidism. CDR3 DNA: TGTGCCAGCAGCAAACAGACAGGGAACTCCTACGAGCAGTACTTC. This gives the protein CASSKQTGNSYEQYF.